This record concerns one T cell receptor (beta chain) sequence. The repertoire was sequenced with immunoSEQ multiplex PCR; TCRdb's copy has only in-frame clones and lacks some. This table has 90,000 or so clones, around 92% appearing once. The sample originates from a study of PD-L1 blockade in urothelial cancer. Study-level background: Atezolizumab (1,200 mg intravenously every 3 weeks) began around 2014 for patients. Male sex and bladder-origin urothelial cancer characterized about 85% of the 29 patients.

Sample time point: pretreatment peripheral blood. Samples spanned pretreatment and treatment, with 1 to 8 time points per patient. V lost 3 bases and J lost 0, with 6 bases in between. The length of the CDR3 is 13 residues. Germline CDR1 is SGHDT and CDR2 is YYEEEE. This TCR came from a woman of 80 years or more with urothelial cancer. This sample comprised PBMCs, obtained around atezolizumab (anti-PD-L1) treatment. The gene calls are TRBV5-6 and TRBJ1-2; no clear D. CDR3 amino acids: CASSSGTNYGYTF. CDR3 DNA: TGTGCCAGCAGCTCGGGAACTAACTATGGCTACACCTTC.